These 11 T cell receptor beta chains share one sample of origin, sequenced in a study of T cells in localized non-small cell lung cancer. Produced via immunoSEQ multiplex PCR; TCRdb's table is partial and in-frame only. Of about 75,000 clones in the sample, about 84% are singletons; the top ten hold roughly 9.8%. Sequenced here: peripheral blood, sampled before any cancer treatment. The receptors were gathered from a female donor of 60 years or more with stage I lung adenocarcinoma.

The gene calls are TRBV14 and TRBJ2-2; 9 bases fit TRBD1. Germline V lookup: CDR1 SGHDN, CDR2 FVKESK. After removal of 4 bases from V and 7 bases from J, the junction contained 4 bases not matched to a gene. The CDR3 loop spans 14 amino acids. CDR3 loop: CASSPRDRVGELFF. For the CDR3, the DNA is TGTGCCAGCAGCCCTCGGGACAGGGTCGGGGAGCTGTTTTTT.

The sample holds one count of this clone. V is TRBV30 and J is TRBJ2-2; 7 bases fit TRBD2. Germline V gene data show CDR1 as GTSNPN and CDR2 as SVGIG (reference sequence). The ends lost 4 bases at V and 3 bases at J; junction bases unmatched: 11. This CDR3 spans 16 amino acids. For the CDR3, the DNA is TGTGCCTGGATATGGGTGGGGGGGAAGGACACCGGGGAGCTGTTTTTT. Protein sequence: CAWIWVGGKDTGELFF.

The V gene is TRBV6-5, the J gene TRBJ1-2; 9 nucleotides agree with TRBD1. This CDR3 spans 13 amino acids. With 6 bases clipped from V and 4 bases from J, the junction kept 3 bases outside the gene matches. The V gene's germline CDR1 is MNHEY and CDR2 SVGAGI. Here the CDR3 reads CASRGQGSYGYTF. CDR3 bases: TGTGCCAGCAGGGGACAGGGCTCCTATGGCTACACCTTC.

CDR3 in DNA: TGTGCCAGCAGTCCCCCGCTTGAAGGGGCTAGGGTAGCTTTCTTT. Protein: CASSPPLEGARVAFF. This sequence joins TRBV28 and TRBJ1-1; D is possibly TRBD1 (5 bases). This CDR3 is 15 amino acids long. Germline-derived CDR1 and CDR2 are MDHEN and SYDVKM. V was pared by 5 bases and J by 10 bases, with 23 bases between.

A word on this clone: Within the sample, other DNA sequences also encode this same CDR3. The V call is TRBV18, the J call TRBJ1-5, with no clear D. Per germline, CDR1 KGHSH and CDR2 LQKENI. V shed 2 bases and J shed 0 bases, with 5 bases lying between them. This CDR3 comprises 14 residues. CDR3 amino acids: CASSPDYSNQPQHF. CDR3 in DNA: TGTGCCAGCTCACCAGATTATAGCAATCAGCCCCAGCATTTT.

The rearrangement uses TRBV9 and TRBJ2-1; D tentatively reads TRBD1 or TRBD2 (5 bases each). The CDR3 has 17 amino acids. Between the trimmed V and J ends, which lost 2 bases and 0 bases, there was a span of 15 bases. Germline CDR1 reads SGDLS; CDR2 reads YYNGEE. The CDR3 loop is CASSVGPGRSSYNEQFF. The DNA of the CDR3 is TGTGCCAGCAGCGTGGGGCCAGGGAGAAGCTCCTACAATGAGCAGTTCTTC.

V usage is TRBV9 and J usage is TRBJ2-5; D possibly matches TRBD1 or TRBD2 (6 bases each). CDR1 is SGDLS, CDR2 YYNGEE, per germline. The CDR3 extends over 15 amino acids. Trimming took 6 bases from V and 4 from J, leaving 19 bases between them. The CDR3 is CASTLGGRTGETQYF. In DNA form, the CDR3 reads TGTGCCAGCACCTTGGGGGGCAGGACGGGAGAGACCCAGTACTTC.

Only one count was recorded for this clone. The chain carries TRBV6-1 and TRBJ1-2; 10 bases agree with TRBD1. Germline-derived CDR1 and CDR2 are MNHNS and SASEGT. V was clipped by 2 bases and J by 13 bases; unmatched bases: 13. The CDR3 length is 15 residues. The CDR3 nucleotides are TGTGCCAGCAGTGAATCCCGGATGCAGGGACAGGGGACCACCTTC. This sequence encodes CASSESRMQGQGTTF.

This rearrangement joins TRBV6-6 to TRBJ1-5; 8 nucleotides line up with TRBD1. Germline values: CDR1 MNHNY, CDR2 SVGAGI (reference sequence). The CDR3 length is 13 residues. V dropped 8 bases and J dropped 5; count of bases not matched to a gene: 5. The CDR3 loop reads CASVDRAYQPQHF. CDR3 nucleotide sequence: TGTGCCAGCGTGGACAGGGCGTATCAGCCCCAGCATTTT.

This clone came up once. The chain combines TRBV5-8 with TRBJ2-5; D is uncertain. V was pared by 5 bases and J by 1 base, with 12 bases between. CDR1 and CDR2 (germline): SGHTS, YDEGEE. The CDR3 runs 14 residues. CDR3: CASSFWAVQETQYF. The CDR3 DNA follows: TGTGCCAGCAGTTTCTGGGCAGTCCAAGAGACCCAGTACTTC. Full variable domain (outside the CDR3, taken from reference TRBV5-8 and TRBJ2-5): EAGVTQSPTHLIKTRGQQATLRCSPISGHTSVYWYQQALGLGLQFLLWYDEGEERNRGNFPPRFSGRQFPNYSSELNVNALELEDSALYLCASSFWAVQETQYFGPGTRLLVL.

This sequence joins TRBV28 and TRBJ2-1, with 7 bases that match TRBD2. The CDR3 sequence is 14 residues long. V lost 2 bases and J lost 7; bases outside the gene matches: 5. CDR1 and CDR2 from the germline V gene are MDHEN and SYDVKM. The CDR3 loop is CASSLGAGKNEQFF. For the CDR3, the DNA is TGTGCCAGCAGTTTAGGAGCGGGAAAGAATGAGCAGTTCTTC.